This is a list of T cell receptor beta chains from one sample in a study of Ad26.COV2.S vaccination and SARS-CoV-2 variants. The repertoire was sequenced with immunoSEQ multiplex PCR; TCRdb's copy has only in-frame clones and lacks some. In the table there are roughly 680,000 clones, about 89% of which are singletons. The specimen comprised peripheral blood, sampled in a trial of Ad26.COV2.S vaccine versus placebo. These receptors all come from a person aged 18-60 years who received the Ad26.COV2.S COVID-19 vaccine or a placebo. CDR3s include the opening cysteine and the closing phenylalanine or tryptophan. Each record gives: V gene, clone size, J gene, D gene, CDR3 protein. The D gene is left open where the match is weak. For some rows the clone size is stated as once, few or many, or as a class when expanded; others skip it.

>TRBV6-5|once|TRBJ2-7|TRBD1
CASSPGTDYEQYF
>TRBV6-5|.|TRBJ1-1|TRBD1
CASSYPNPGGGTEAFF
>TRBV10-3|.|TRBJ1-4|.
CAISIGRDTGIEKLFF
>TRBV12-3/TRBV12-4|.|TRBJ1-2|TRBD1
CASSQGQGYGYTF
>TRBV18|.|TRBJ2-1|.
CASSPPTGVSNEQFF
>TRBV5-4|.|TRBJ2-7|.
CASSRLQGPLYEQYF
>TRBV7-3|once|TRBJ2-1|.
CASSPGPRASNEQFF
>TRBV5-8|.|TRBJ2-1|TRBD1
CTSSGQGTYNEQFF
>TRBV6-5|.|TRBJ1-2|.
CASSRRGGGYGYTF
>TRBV10-1|.|TRBJ2-7|.
CASSESLASTYEQYF
>TRBV19|.|TRBJ1-1|TRBD1
CASSSGTATEAFF
>TRBV16|.|TRBJ1-4|.
CARKGTPEKLFF
>TRBV9|few|TRBJ1-2|TRBD1
CASSTETGGAGYTF
>TRBV5-6|once|TRBJ2-3|TRBD2
CASSRLAGGFTDTQYF
>TRBV18|.|TRBJ1-2|.
CASSPWAEGANYGYTF
>TRBV5-1|.|TRBJ1-1|TRBD1
CASSLAPDRFEAFF
>TRBV5-4|.|TRBJ2-1|TRBD1
CASSVPGQGRRNEQFF
>TRBV27|few|TRBJ1-2|.
CASSLKEGGYGYTF
>TRBV18|.|TRBJ1-4|TRBD1
CASSLPGQSNEKLFF
>TRBV21-1|.|TRBJ2-1|.
CASIPPGGSYNEQFF
>TRBV11-2|.|TRBJ1-4|.
CASSRGGGNEKLFF
>TRBV5-8|.|TRBJ2-3|.
CASSSGRKTSTDTQYF
>TRBV3-1/TRBV3-2|.|TRBJ2-5|.
CASSHGVGLGTQYF
>TRBV18|.|TRBJ2-1|TRBD2
CASSPPAQRGGSEQFF
>TRBV25-1|once|TRBJ1-1|.
CARTRNTEAFF
>TRBV25-1|once|TRBJ2-1|.
CASSTTLHPYNEQFF
>TRBV3-1/TRBV3-2|.|TRBJ1-6|.
CASSQVAAGNSPLHF
>TRBV6-1|.|TRBJ2-5|.
CASSERAVSAWGQETQYF
>TRBV5-6|.|TRBJ2-5|.
CASSLTGAMRETQYF
>TRBV3-1/TRBV3-2|.|TRBJ2-7|.
CASSLHRDEQYF
>TRBV7-9|.|TRBJ1-1|TRBD1
CASSQRQGGDTEAFF
>TRBV6-2/TRBV6-3|.|TRBJ1-1|.
CASSNGSPTEAFF
>TRBV6-2/TRBV6-3|.|TRBJ1-1|TRBD1
CASSRRDRGNNAEAFF
>TRBV10-2|.|TRBJ2-5|TRBD2
CASRPRTSGLLGETQYF
>TRBV7-2|.|TRBJ2-1|.
CASSLAPPSEEQFF
>TRBV18|.|TRBJ1-5|.
CASSEGGGGQPQHF
>TRBV6-5|.|TRBJ2-1|TRBD2
CASRGGRNEQFF
>TRBV19|.|TRBJ1-5|TRBD1
CASSLGQVPSTQHF
>TRBV30|.|TRBJ1-2|.
CAWSIPRVGYTF
>TRBV29-1|.|TRBJ1-2|.
CSEDSLRDGGYTF
>TRBV10-3|.|TRBJ2-4|TRBD1
CAISSGQGRYF
>TRBV2|.|TRBJ2-5|TRBD1
CATERRGRQGQETQYF
>TRBV6-5|.|TRBJ1-2|TRBD1
CASVGDRVYGYTF
>TRBV5-4|.|TRBJ1-1|TRBD1
CASSQDRGGTEAFF
>TRBV30|.|TRBJ1-5|.
CAWSPPVGGRQPQHF
>TRBV19|once|TRBJ2-6|TRBD1
CASSQGGRATGANVLTF
>TRBV11-2|.|TRBJ1-5|TRBD1
CASSSIQGSAQPQHF
>TRBV19|.|TRBJ1-4|.
CASSNFREGDEKLFF
>TRBV30|.|TRBJ1-4|.
CAWSSRGGPNEKLFF